These 22 T cell receptor beta chains were sequenced from one sample in a study of blood T cell repertoires in COVID-19. The repertoire was sequenced with immunoSEQ multiplex PCR; TCRdb's copy has only in-frame clones and lacks some. The data hold about 160,000 clones, with 82% observed a single time. Sequencing used peripheral blood. Receptors originate from a woman aged 40 to 49 with COVID-19, enrolled during active disease.

The gene calls are TRBV7-2 and TRBJ1-5; the D is unclear. The CDR3 is 13 amino acids. V lost 1 base, J lost 6 bases, and 7 bases lay in between. Germline CDR1 is SGHTA and CDR2 is FQGNSA. CDR3 residues: CASSLVMSQPQHF. In DNA form, the CDR3 reads TGTGCCAGCAGCTTAGTCATGAGTCAGCCCCAGCATTTT.

The chain uses TRBV9 and TRBJ1-6, with D perhaps matching TRBD1 (6 bases). V was cut by 3 bases and J by 11 bases, with 18 bases left in between. Germline values: CDR1 SGDLS, CDR2 YYNGEE. This CDR3 is built from 15 residues. In DNA form, the CDR3 reads TGTGCCAGCAGCGGGTATTCGGGGGGGGCTGCACCCCTCCACTTT. Protein sequence: CASSGYSGGAAPLHF.

This clone was observed a handful of times. The chain couples TRBV29-1 to TRBJ2-2, with D perhaps TRBD2 (6 bases). The V end lost 4 bases, the J end lost 4 bases, and 7 bases lay between the germline ends. CDR1 and CDR2 (germline): SQVTM, ANQGSEA. This CDR3 region has 12 residues. CDR3 protein: CSVVGGTGELFF. The CDR3 bases are TGCAGCGTTGTCGGGGGCACCGGGGAGCTGTTTTTT.

The chain combines TRBV18 with TRBJ2-7; 9 bases line up with TRBD2. V lost 3 bases and J lost 3; bases outside the gene matches: 6. This CDR3 spans 15 amino acids. Germline values: CDR1 KGHSH, CDR2 LQKENI. CDR3 amino acids: CASSPPSGIFYEQYF. CDR3 nucleotides: TGTGCCAGCTCACCTCCTAGCGGGATATTCTACGAGCAGTACTTC.

The rearrangement joins TRBV6-5 to TRBJ2-3; 12 bases match TRBD1. The CDR3 extends over 15 amino acids. Germline V gene sequence: CDR1 MNHEY, CDR2 SVGAGI. Trimming at V came to 4 bases and at J to 10 bases, leaving 9 bases not matched to a gene. For the CDR3, the DNA is TGTGCCAGCAGTTCGGGACAGGGGGCAACGTCGGCGCAGTATTTT. Its translation is CASSSGQGATSAQYF.

This clone was picked up many times. The chain has TRBV10-1 and TRBJ2-7; no firm D call. CDR1 is WNHNN, CDR2 SYGVQD, per germline (reference sequence). The CDR3 is 13 amino acids. The germline V and J ends were trimmed by 3 bases and 3 bases, with 9 bases remaining between them. The CDR3 coding sequence is TGCGCCAGCAGTGACCCAGGTAGCTACGAGCAGTACTTC. This gives the protein CASSDPGSYEQYF.

The J gene is TRBJ1-2, the V gene TRBV25-1; 7 nucleotides match TRBD1. CDR3 size: 15 residues. V shed 8 bases and J 8 bases; nucleotides not matched to a gene: 17. Looked up from germline, CDR1 is MGHDK and CDR2 is SYGVNS. The CDR3 coding sequence is TGTGCCAGCTATACAGGGGATCTCTTTCAGGGCGGCTACACCTTC. Amino acid sequence: CASYTGDLFQGGYTF.

V usage is TRBV2 and J usage is TRBJ2-5; D possibly corresponds to TRBD2 (6 bases). Germline V gene data show CDR1 as SNHLY and CDR2 as FYNNEI. The V gene lost 6 bases and the J gene lost 0 bases, with 8 bases spanning the gap. The CDR3 runs 13 residues. CDR3 sequence (DNA): TGTGCCAGCAGGAAGCGGGACCAAGAGACCCAGTACTTC. Translation gives CASRKRDQETQYF. Full variable domain (missing parts from reference TRBV2 and TRBJ2-5): EPEVTQTPSHQVTQMGQEVILRCVPISNHLYFYWYRQILGQKVEFLVSFYNNEISEKSEIFDDQFSVERPDGSNFTLKIRSTKLEDSAMYFCASRKRDQETQYFGPGTRLLVL.

V and J are TRBV7-9 and TRBJ1-3; D unresolved. CDR3 length: 17 residues. V lost 5 bases to trimming and J lost 2 bases, with 19 bases between them. CDR1 is SEHNR, CDR2 FQNEAQ, per germline (reference sequence). Written as DNA, the CDR3 is TGTGCCAGCAGCAAAGCGATATCCGGGATTGCTGGAAACACCATATATTTT. Translation gives CASSKAISGIAGNTIYF. Combining the CDR3 with reference TRBV7-9 and TRBJ1-3 gives the whole variable domain DTGVSQNPRHKITKRGQNVTFRCDPISEHNRLYWYRQTLGQGPEFLTYFQNEAQLEKSRLLSDRFSAERPKGSFSTLEIQRTEQGDSAMYLCASSKAISGIAGNTIYFGEGSWLTVV.

The chain has TRBV28 and TRBJ2-5; 9 bases are a match to TRBD2. Germline V gene data show CDR1 as MDHEN and CDR2 as SYDVKM. This CDR3 has 18 residues. V shed 3 bases, J shed 5 bases, and the junction held 16 bases outside the gene matches. CDR3 nucleotide sequence: TGTGCCAGCAGTTTCTTAGCTCGCGCGGGAGGGTTATTGGAGACCCAGTACTTC. It is translated as CASSFLARAGGLLETQYF. Full variable domain (outside the CDR3, taken from reference TRBV28 and TRBJ2-5): DVKVTQSSRYLVKRTGEKVFLECVQDMDHENMFWYRQDPGLGLRLIYFSYDVKMKEKGDIPEGYSVSREKKERFSLILESASTNQTSMYLCASSFLARAGGLLETQYFGPGTRLLVL.

The V and J genes are TRBV3-1 (or the pseudogene TRBV3-2) and TRBJ2-2; 14 positions match TRBD2. There are 16 residues in the CDR3. Germline V gives CDR1 LGHDT, CDR2 YNNKEL (reference sequence). V dropped 1 base and J dropped 6; count of bases not matched to a gene: 1. Here the CDR3 reads CASSQGLAGGPGELFF. In nucleotides, the CDR3 is TGTGCCAGCAGCCAAGGACTAGCGGGGGGGCCCGGGGAGCTGTTTTTT.

This rearrangement joins TRBV6-5 to TRBJ2-1; the match to TRBD2 covers 13 bases. CDR3 length: 16 amino acids. With V trimmed by 4 bases and J by 9 bases, 9 bases remained unmatched. Germline V lookup: CDR1 MNHEY, CDR2 SVGAGI. The CDR3, as DNA: TGTGCCAGCAGTTCCCCGACTAGCGGGAGGCCTGGTGAGCAGTTCTTC. The encoded protein is CASSSPTSGRPGEQFF.

A note on this clone: Distinct nucleotide sequences in the sample also encode this CDR3. V gene TRBV18 combines with J gene TRBJ2-7, with a tentative D call TRBD2 (5 bases). This CDR3 is built from 13 residues. Germline CDR1 reads KGHSH; CDR2 reads LQKENI. Trimming took off 0 bases at V and 2 bases at J, with 5 bases between the two ends. The CDR3 region is CASSPPGTYEQYF. The CDR3 DNA reads TGTGCCAGCTCACCACCCGGGACCTACGAGCAGTACTTC.

This CDR3 is CASNRGTGVSSYNEQFF. In DNA, the CDR3 is TGTGCCAGCAATCGGGGGACAGGGGTTTCCTCCTACAATGAGCAGTTCTTC. The J gene is TRBJ2-1, the V gene TRBV6-6, with 10 bases identical to TRBD1. CDR3 size: 17 residues. The germline V gene has CDR1 MNHNY and CDR2 SVGAGI (reference sequence). V shed 7 bases, J shed 0 bases, and the junction held 9 bases outside the gene matches.

This clone was observed a few times. The chain is built from TRBV10-1 and TRBJ1-6; TRBD1 aligns across 7 bases. The CDR3 has 14 residues. The V segment lost 6 bases and the J segment 10 bases; nucleotides outside the gene matches: 9. Germline V CDR1 and CDR2: WNHNN, SYGVQD (reference sequence). The CDR3 DNA follows: TGCGCCAGCAGCCAACAGGGGATGGGATCACCCCTCCACTTT. Its protein product is CASSQQGMGSPLHF.

The CDR3 DNA is TGTGCCAGTAGTCCTTTGGGGTGGGAGCCCCTCCACTTT. It yields the protein CASSPLGWEPLHF. The chain uses TRBV19 and TRBJ1-6, with D unclear. Germline CDR1 LNHDA, CDR2 SQIVND (reference sequence). V lost 5 bases, J lost 13 bases, and 15 bases lay in between. The CDR3 runs 13 residues.

The CDR3 coding sequence is TGTGCCAGCAGTCTGACAGCCCTCCAGGGCTACACCTTC. Amino acids: CASSLTALQGYTF. This sequence joins TRBV6-2 or TRBV6-3 and TRBJ1-2, with a tentative D call TRBD1 (5 bases). The CDR3 has 13 residues. Trimming stripped 5 bases from V and 8 bases from J, with 15 bases between. CDR1 and CDR2 (germline): MNHEY, SVGEGT.

The chain recombines TRBV25-1 with TRBJ2-3, with TRBD2 matching over 7 bases. The CDR3 spans 12 residues. V shed 7 bases, J shed 6 bases, and the junction held 4 bases outside the gene matches. Germline CDR1 reads MGHDK; CDR2 reads SYGVNS. CDR3 amino acids: CASTGEGDTQYF. In nucleotides, the CDR3 is TGTGCCAGCACCGGGGAGGGGGATACGCAGTATTTT.

V is TRBV30 and J is TRBJ2-5; D ambiguous. Trimming shortened V by 3 bases and J by 4 bases, and 15 bases separated the two germline ends. Germline CDR1 is GTSNPN and CDR2 is SVGIG (reference sequence). This CDR3 is built from 14 residues. CDR3 in DNA: TGTGCCTGGAGAGCAGGATTTGGGTTAGAGACCCAGTACTTC. It specifies CAWRAGFGLETQYF. Full variable domain (remainder filled in from reference TRBV30 and TRBJ2-5): SQTIHQWPATLVQPVGSPLSLECTVEGTSNPNLYWYRQAAGRGLQLLFYSVGIGQISSEVPQNLSASRPQDRQFILSSKKLLLSDSGFYLCAWRAGFGLETQYFGPGTRLLVL.

The chain links TRBV19 to TRBJ2-1; no firm D call. The V gene lost 0 bases and the J gene lost 6 bases, with 6 bases spanning the gap. Germline values: CDR1 LNHDA, CDR2 SQIVND (reference sequence). CDR3 length equals 13 residues. This CDR3 reads CASSIDRINEQFF. For the CDR3, the DNA is TGTGCCAGTAGTATAGATCGTATCAATGAGCAGTTCTTC.

The rearrangement joins TRBV5-1 to TRBJ2-5; D gene unclear. V was trimmed by 1 base and J by 2 bases, leaving 3 bases between them. This CDR3 comprises 12 residues. The V gene's germline CDR1 is SGHRS and CDR2 YFSETQ. The CDR3 reads CASSLQQETQYF. Here the CDR3 DNA reads TGCGCCAGCAGCTTGCAACAAGAGACCCAGTACTTC.

As for this clone: The junction differs from germline at one of its ends, possibly a read error. This sample includes further DNA sequences coding for the same CDR3. This chain links TRBV28 with TRBJ1-6; a possible D gene is TRBD1 (6 bases). The CDR3 spans 13 residues. The V gene's germline CDR1 is MDHEN and CDR2 SYDVKM. Written as DNA, the CDR3 is TGTGCCAGCAGCTGGGACACCGATTCACCTCTCCACTTT. Amino acids: CASSWDTDSPLHF.